The entry below gives a single T cell receptor (beta chain) sequence along with its context. Its target is not known. The data belong to a study of cytomegalovirus exposure and HLA in healthy donors. Study results and caveats: Most TCR sequences were rare, but some public TCRs occurred in many donors. Later, an analysis found that TCR clusters from the first cohort tended to co-occur in the roughly 110 validation repertoires.

Sequencing used immunoSEQ multiplex PCR; TCRdb keeps in-frame clones, though not all of them. The sample shows about 150,000 clones, over 80% of them seen only once. The CDR3 spans 14 residues. CDR1 is SEHNR and CDR2 is FQNEAQ in the germline V gene (reference sequence). V lost 6 bases and J 2 bases, leaving 13 bases between the germline ends. The rearrangement links TRBV7-9 to TRBJ2-5; possibly TRBD2 for D (5 bases). This clonotype was sampled from a woman aged 25 to 39 in good health and CMV-seropositive. The sample taken for sequencing was PBMCs. The CDR3 is CASSPLAEQETQYF. CDR3 DNA sequence: TGTGCCAGCAGTCCTCTAGCAGAACAAGAGACCCAGTACTTC.